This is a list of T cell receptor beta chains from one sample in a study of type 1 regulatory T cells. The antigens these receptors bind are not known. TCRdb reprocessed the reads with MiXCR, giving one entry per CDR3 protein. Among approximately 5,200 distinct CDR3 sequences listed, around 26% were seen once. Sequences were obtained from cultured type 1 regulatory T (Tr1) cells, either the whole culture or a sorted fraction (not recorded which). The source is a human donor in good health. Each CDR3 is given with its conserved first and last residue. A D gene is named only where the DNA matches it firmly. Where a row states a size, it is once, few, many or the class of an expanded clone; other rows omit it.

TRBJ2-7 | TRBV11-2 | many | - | CASSEGRVYEQYF | TGTGCCAGCAGCGAGGGCAGGGTCTACGAGCAGTACTTC
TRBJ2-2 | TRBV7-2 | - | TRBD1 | CASSETGGPTGELFF | TGTGCCAGCAGCGAAACAGGGGGACCCACCGGGGAGCTGTTTTTT
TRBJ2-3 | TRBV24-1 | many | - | CATSGTGTDTQYF | TGTGCCACCAGTGGGACTGGCACAGATACGCAGTATTTT
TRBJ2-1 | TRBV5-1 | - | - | CASSSGGRAASNEQFF | TGCGCCAGCAGCAGTGGAGGCCGGGCTGCTTCGAATGAGCAGTTCTTC
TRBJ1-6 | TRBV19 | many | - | CASSIRSTSGIALHF | TGTGCCAGTAGTATAAGATCGACCTCAGGGATAGCCCTCCACTTT
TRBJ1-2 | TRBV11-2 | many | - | CASSSGGGLGYTF | TGTGCCAGCAGCTCCGGGGGGGGGCTTGGCTACACCTTC
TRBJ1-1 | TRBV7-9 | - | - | CASSQPNLVAFF | TGTGCCAGCAGCCAGCCCAATCTTGTGGCTTTCTTT
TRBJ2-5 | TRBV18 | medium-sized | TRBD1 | CASSPDRRRETQYF | TGTGCCAGCTCACCGGACAGGCGGCGAGAGACCCAGTACTTC
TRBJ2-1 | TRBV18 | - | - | CASSAGLVNEQFF | TGTGCCAGCTCAGCCGGTCTGGTCAATGAGCAGTTCTTC
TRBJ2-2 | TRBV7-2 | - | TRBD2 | CASSLDGGARTGELFF | TGTGCCAGCAGCTTAGACGGGGGGGCCCGGACCGGGGAGCTGTTTTTT
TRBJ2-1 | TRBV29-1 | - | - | CSVRGAWGNEQFF | TGCAGCGTTCGGGGGGCATGGGGGAATGAGCAGTTCTTC
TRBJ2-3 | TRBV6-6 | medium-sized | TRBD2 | CASSSPRGGTDTQYF | TGTGCCAGCAGTTCCCCGCGGGGGGGGACAGATACGCAGTATTTT
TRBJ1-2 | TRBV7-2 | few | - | CASSLMGSGYTF | TGTGCCAGCAGCTTGATGGGGAGCGGCTACACCTTC
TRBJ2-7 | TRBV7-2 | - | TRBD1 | CASSLGSRTGTEQYF | TGTGCCAGCAGCTTAGGGTCGCGGACAGGGACCGAGCAGTACTTC
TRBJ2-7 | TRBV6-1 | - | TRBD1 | CASSRDRVSYEQYF | TGTGCCAGCAGTAGGGACAGGGTAAGCTACGAGCAGTACTTC
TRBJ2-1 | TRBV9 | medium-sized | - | CASSPGALRGCSVDEQFF | TGTGCCAGCAGCCCGGGCGCGCTACGGGGTTGTTCCGTCGATGAGCAGTTCTTC
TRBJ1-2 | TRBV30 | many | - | CAWSRRPGRIYGYTF | TGTGCCTGGAGTAGGAGGCCGGGACGGATCTATGGCTACACCTTC
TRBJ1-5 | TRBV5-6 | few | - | CASSWGPRQTQPQHF | TGTGCCAGCAGCTGGGGGCCCCGCCAAACCCAGCCCCAGCATTTT
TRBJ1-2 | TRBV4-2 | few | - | CASSQATTVNYGYTF | TGTGCCAGCAGCCAAGCGACGACAGTTAACTATGGCTACACCTTC
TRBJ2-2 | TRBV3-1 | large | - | CASTRAGELFF | TGTGCCAGCACCCGTGCCGGGGAGCTGTTTTTT
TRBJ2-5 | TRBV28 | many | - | CASSQGRGPSQETQYF | TGTGCCAGCAGTCAAGGTCGGGGTCCAAGTCAAGAGACCCAGTACTTC
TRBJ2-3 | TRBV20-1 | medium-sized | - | CSASVLEATDTQYF | TGCAGTGCTAGTGTTCTAGAAGCCACAGATACGCAGTATTTT
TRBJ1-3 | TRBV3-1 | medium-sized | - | CASSQFGQLSGNTIYF | TGTGCCAGCAGCCAATTCGGACAGCTCTCTGGAAACACCATATATTTT
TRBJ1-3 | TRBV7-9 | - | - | CASSLLPVSSGNTIYF | TGTGCCAGCAGCTTACTCCCAGTTAGCTCTGGAAACACCATATATTTT
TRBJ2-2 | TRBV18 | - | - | CASSPRQGNTGELFF | TGTGCCAGCTCACCAAGGCAGGGGAACACCGGGGAGCTGTTTTTT
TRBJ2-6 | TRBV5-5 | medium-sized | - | CASSSDVFAGANVLTF | TGTGCCAGCAGCTCGGATGTTTTTGCTGGGGCCAACGTCCTGACTTTC
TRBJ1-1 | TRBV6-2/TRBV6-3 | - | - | CASSYSMLRLNTEAFF | TGTGCCAGCAGTTACTCGATGCTCAGGTTGAACACTGAAGCTTTCTTT
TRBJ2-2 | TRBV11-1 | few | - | CASSYFNTGELFF | TGTGCCAGCAGCTATTTCAACACCGGGGAGCTGTTTTTT
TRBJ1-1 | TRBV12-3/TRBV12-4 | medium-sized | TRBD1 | CASSSNPGTGASLNTEAFF | TGTGCCAGCAGTTCAAACCCCGGGACAGGGGCTTCTTTGAACACTGAAGCTTTCTTT
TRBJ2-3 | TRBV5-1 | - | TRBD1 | CASSVTGVDTQYF | TGCGCCAGCAGCGTGACAGGGGTAGATACGCAGTATTTT
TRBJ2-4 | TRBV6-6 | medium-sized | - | CASSRLRGAKNIQYF | TGTGCCAGCAGCCGACTCAGGGGCGCCAAAAACATTCAGTACTTC
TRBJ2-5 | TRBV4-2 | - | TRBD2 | CASSQDPRLAGSGETQYF | TGTGCCAGCAGCCAAGATCCCAGACTAGCGGGTAGCGGAGAGACCCAGTACTTC
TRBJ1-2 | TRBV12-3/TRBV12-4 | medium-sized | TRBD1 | CASSFLGTAGYTF | TGTGCCAGCAGTTTCCTTGGGACAGCTGGCTACACCTTC
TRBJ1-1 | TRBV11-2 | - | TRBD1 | CASSPRGQLMNTEAFF | TGTGCCAGTAGCCCCAGGGGACAGCTCATGAACACTGAAGCTTTCTTT
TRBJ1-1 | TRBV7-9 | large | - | CASSFIGGRNTEAFF | TGTGCCAGCAGCTTCATAGGAGGACGGAACACTGAAGCTTTCTTT
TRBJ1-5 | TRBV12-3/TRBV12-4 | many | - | CASTGSNQPQHF | TGTGCCAGCACCGGGAGCAATCAGCCCCAGCATTTT
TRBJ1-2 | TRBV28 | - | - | CASSSSGVVATDNYGYTF | TGTGCCAGCAGTTCCTCCGGGGTCGTAGCCACCGATAACTATGGCTACACCTTC
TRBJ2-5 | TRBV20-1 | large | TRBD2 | CSARVGGGGQETQYF | TGCAGTGCTAGAGTCGGCGGGGGAGGGCAAGAGACCCAGTACTTC
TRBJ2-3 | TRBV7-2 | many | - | CASSFWGAGPGTQYF | TGTGCCAGCAGCTTTTGGGGCGCGGGTCCTGGTACGCAGTATTTT
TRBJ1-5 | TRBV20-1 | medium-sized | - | CSARMSGGRNQPQHF | TGCAGTGCTAGAATGTCGGGCGGTCGCAATCAGCCCCAGCATTTT
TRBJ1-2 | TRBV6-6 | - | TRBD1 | CASRPDRVDGYTF | TGTGCCAGCAGACCCGACAGGGTGGATGGCTACACCTTC
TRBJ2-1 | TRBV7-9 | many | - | CASSAGRASSYNEQFF | TGTGCCAGCAGCGCCGGGCGGGCTAGCTCCTACAATGAGCAGTTCTTC
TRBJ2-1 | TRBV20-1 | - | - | CSARDSGGHSYNEQFF | TGCAGTGCTAGAGATTCGGGGGGCCACTCCTACAATGAGCAGTTCTTC
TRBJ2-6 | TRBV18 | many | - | CASSPRGLSLSGANVLTF | TGTGCCAGCTCACCGCGGGGGCTCTCTCTCTCTGGGGCCAACGTCCTGACTTTC
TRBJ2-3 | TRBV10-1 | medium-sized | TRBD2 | CASSDASGGPQNTQYF | TGCGCCAGCAGTGATGCTAGCGGGGGCCCCCAAAATACGCAGTATTTT
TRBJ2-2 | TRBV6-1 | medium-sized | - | CASSGVFGANTGELFF | TGTGCCAGCAGTGGTGTTTTCGGGGCAAACACCGGGGAGCTGTTTTTT
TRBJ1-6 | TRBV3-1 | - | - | CASSHRPTSVLVRSPLHF | TGTGCCAGCAGCCACAGGCCGACTTCGGTACTTGTACGTTCACCCCTCCACTTT
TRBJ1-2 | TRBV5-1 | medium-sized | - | CASSGRDNLAVF | TGCGCCAGCAGCGGGAGGGACAATTTGGCCGTCTTC
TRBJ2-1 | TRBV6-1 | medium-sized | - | CASSESLPNEQFF | TGTGCCAGCAGTGAGAGCTTGCCTAATGAGCAGTTCTTC